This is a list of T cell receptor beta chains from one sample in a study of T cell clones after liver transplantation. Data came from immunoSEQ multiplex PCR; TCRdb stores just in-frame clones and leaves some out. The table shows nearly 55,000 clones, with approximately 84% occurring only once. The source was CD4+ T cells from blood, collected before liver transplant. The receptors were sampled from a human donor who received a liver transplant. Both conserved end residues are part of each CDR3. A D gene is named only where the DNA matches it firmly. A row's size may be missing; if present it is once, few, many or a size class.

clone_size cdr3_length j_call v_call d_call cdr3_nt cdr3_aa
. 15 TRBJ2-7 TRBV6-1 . TGTGCCAGAACCCGCAGGGGTCACACAAACTACGAGCAGTACTTC CARTRRGHTNYEQYF
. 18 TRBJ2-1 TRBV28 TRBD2 TGTGCCAGCAGTCCCCGGGGACTAGCGGGAGGTTCCTACAATGAGCAGTTCTTC CASSPRGLAGGSYNEQFF
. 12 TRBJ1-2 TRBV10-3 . TGTGCCATCGGTGGACTAAACGGGGGCTACACCTTC CAIGGLNGGYTF
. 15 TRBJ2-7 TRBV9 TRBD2 TGTGCCAGCAGCGTGCTAGGCGGGAGCTCCTACGAGCAGTACTTC CASSVLGGSSYEQYF
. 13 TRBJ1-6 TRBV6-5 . TGTGCCAGCAATCGGGGGCGGGGATCACCCCTCCACTTT CASNRGRGSPLHF
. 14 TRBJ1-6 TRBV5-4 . TGTGCCAGCAGGTTGGGGAGAGATAATTCACCCCTCCACTTT CASRLGRDNSPLHF
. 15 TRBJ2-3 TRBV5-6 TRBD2 TGTGCCAGCAGGCTCCGGACTAGTCCCACAGATACGCAGTATTTT CASRLRTSPTDTQYF
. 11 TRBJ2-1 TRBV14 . TGTGCCAGCAGCCAGTTCAATGAGCAGTTCTTC CASSQFNEQFF
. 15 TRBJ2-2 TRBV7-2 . TGTGCCAGCAGCTTAGTCCCCGGGGGCGTCGGGGAGCTGTTTTTT CASSLVPGGVGELFF
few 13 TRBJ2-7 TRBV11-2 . TGTGCCAGCAGCTTAGACAGGGGCTACGAGCAGTACTTC CASSLDRGYEQYF
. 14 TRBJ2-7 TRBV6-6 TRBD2 TGTGCCAGCACTTCCCGAGCGGGGAACTACGAGCAGTACTTC CASTSRAGNYEQYF
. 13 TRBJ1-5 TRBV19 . TGTGCCAGTAGTATCTCCCCCTTGAAGCCCCAGCATTTT CASSISPLKPQHF
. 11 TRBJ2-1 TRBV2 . TGTGCCAGCAGTGACCGGGACCTCGAGTTCTTC CASSDRDLEFF
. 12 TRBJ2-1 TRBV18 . TGTGCCAGCTCACCACGTAGGGAGGAGCAGTTCTTC CASSPRREEQFF
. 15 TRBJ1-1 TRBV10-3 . . CAISDFRGDNTEAFF
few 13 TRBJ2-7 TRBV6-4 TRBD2 TGTGCCAGCAATCCGACTAGCCAAGACGAGCAGTACTTC CASNPTSQDEQYF
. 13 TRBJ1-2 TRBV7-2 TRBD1 TGTGCCAGCACCCCGGGACAGGGGACTGGCTACACCTTC CASTPGQGTGYTF
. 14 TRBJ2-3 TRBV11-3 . TGTGCCAGCAGCTTAGGAGCGGCCGCAGATACGCAGTATTTT CASSLGAAADTQYF
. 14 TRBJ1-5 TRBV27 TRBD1 TGTGCCAGCAGACTGACAGGGGTCGGTCAGCCCCAGCATTTT CASRLTGVGQPQHF
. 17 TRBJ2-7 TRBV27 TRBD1 TGTGCCAGCAGTTTACGGGCCCTCGGGCAGGGGGCATACGAGCAGTACTTC CASSLRALGQGAYEQYF
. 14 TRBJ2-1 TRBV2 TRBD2 TGTGCCAGCACGGGGGGTCGAGCCTCCAATGAGCAGTTCTTC CASTGGRASNEQFF
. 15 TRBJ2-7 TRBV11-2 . TGTGCCAGCAGCTTTCGCCGGACAGCAGCCTACGAGCAGTACTTC CASSFRRTAAYEQYF
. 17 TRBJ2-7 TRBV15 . TGTGCCACCATGTGGCCATTTCGACAGAGGACATCCTACGAGCAGTACTTC CATMWPFRQRTSYEQYF
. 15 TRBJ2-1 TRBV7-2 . TGTGCCAGCAGCTTCCAGGCCGGGCGTAGGGATGAGCAGTTCTTC CASSFQAGRRDEQFF
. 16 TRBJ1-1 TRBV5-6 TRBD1 TGTGCCAGCAGCACCTCCCGGGACAGGGGGAACACTGAAGCTTTCTTT CASSTSRDRGNTEAFF
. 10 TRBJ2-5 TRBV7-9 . TGTGCCAGCTTACGGGAGACCCAGTACTTC CASLRETQYF
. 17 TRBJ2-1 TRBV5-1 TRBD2 TGCGCCAGCAGCTTGGAGGCGCCAGGTGAAGGACTAGCCCGGCAGTTCTTC CASSLEAPGEGLARQFF
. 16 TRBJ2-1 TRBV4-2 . TGTGCCAGCAGCCAAGTTGTGTTAGCGGTTCAAAATGAGCAGTTCTTC CASSQVVLAVQNEQFF
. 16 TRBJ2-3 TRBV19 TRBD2 TGTGCCAGTAGTATGCAGACTAGCGGGGCCACAGATACGCAGTATTTT CASSMQTSGATDTQYF
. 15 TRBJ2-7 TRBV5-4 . TGTGCCAGCAGCCCGAGTGGGACGGTAAAATACGAGCAGTACTTC CASSPSGTVKYEQYF
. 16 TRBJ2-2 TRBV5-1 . TGCGCCAGCAGCTTCGCGCGGCTAGCAGGGGCCGGGGAGCTGTTTTTT CASSFARLAGAGELFF
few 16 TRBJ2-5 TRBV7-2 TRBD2 TGTGCCAGCAGCTTAGGGCTAGCGGAAAGCCAAGAGACCCAGTACTTC CASSLGLAESQETQYF
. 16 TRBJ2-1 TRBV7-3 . TGTGCCAGCAGCTTAACGTGGGGAGGTTCCTACAATGAGCAGTTCTTC CASSLTWGGSYNEQFF
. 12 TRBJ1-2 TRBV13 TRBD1 TGTGCCAGCAGCGAGGGGGCGGGAGGCTACACCTTC CASSEGAGGYTF
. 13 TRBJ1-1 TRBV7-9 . TGTGCCAGCAGCTTAACAGAAAACACTGAAGCTTTCTTT CASSLTENTEAFF
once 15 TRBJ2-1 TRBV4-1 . TGCGCCAGCAGCCACAACAGGGTGCAATATGATGAGCAGTTCTTC CASSHNRVQYDEQFF
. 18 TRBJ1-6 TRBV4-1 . TGCGCCAGCAGCCAAGAGTCTCTCAGGGGCTCCTATAATTCACCCCTCCACTTT CASSQESLRGSYNSPLHF
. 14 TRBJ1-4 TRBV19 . TGTGCCAGTAGTGGAGGCAGGGAGGGTGAAAAACTGTTTTTT CASSGGREGEKLFF
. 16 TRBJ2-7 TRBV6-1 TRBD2 TGTGCCAGCAGTGACGCCGGGAGGCCACCTCCGTACGAGCAGTACTTC CASSDAGRPPPYEQYF
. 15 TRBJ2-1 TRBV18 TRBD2 TGTGCCAGCTCACCTGGACTAGCGGGAGGGGATGAGCAGTTCTTC CASSPGLAGGDEQFF
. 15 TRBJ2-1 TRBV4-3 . TGCGCCAGCAGCCAAGATTCAGAAGCGGTCAATGAGCAGTTCTTC CASSQDSEAVNEQFF
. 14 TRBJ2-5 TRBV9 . TGTGCCAGCAGCGTAATGGGAATCCAAGAGACCCAGTACTTC CASSVMGIQETQYF